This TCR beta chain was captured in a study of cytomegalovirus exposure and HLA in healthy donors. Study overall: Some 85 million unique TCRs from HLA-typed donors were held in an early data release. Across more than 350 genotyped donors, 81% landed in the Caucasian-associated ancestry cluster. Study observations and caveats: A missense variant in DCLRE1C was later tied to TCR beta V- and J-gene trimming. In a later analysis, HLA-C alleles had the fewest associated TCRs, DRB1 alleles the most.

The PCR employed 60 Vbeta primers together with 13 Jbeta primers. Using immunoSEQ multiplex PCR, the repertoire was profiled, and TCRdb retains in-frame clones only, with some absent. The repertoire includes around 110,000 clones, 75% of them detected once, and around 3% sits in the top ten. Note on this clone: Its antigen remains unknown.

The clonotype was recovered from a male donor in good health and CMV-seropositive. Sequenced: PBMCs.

The CDR3 here is CASTGGAIRNQPQHF. CDR3 nucleotide sequence: TGTGCCAGCACCGGCGGGGCGATCCGCAATCAGCCCCAGCATTTT. The chain links TRBV7-8 to TRBJ1-5, with D perhaps TRBD1 (5 bases). Germline values: CDR1 SGHVS, CDR2 FQNEAQ. Trimming cost V 7 bases and J 2 bases, with 15 bases left between them. This CDR3 region has 15 residues.